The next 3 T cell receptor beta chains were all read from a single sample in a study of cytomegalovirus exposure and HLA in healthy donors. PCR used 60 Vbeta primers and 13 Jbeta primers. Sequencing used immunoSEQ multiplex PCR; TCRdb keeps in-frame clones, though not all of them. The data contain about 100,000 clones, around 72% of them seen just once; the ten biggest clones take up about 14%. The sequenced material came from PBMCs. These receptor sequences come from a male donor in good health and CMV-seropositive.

The CDR3 is CASSSWDRGLGQPQHF. The CDR3 coding sequence is TGTGCCAGCAGTTCCTGGGACAGGGGGCTAGGTCAGCCCCAGCATTTT. The V call is TRBV6-6, the J call TRBJ1-5, with 12 bases lining up with TRBD1. The CDR3 totals 16 residues. The germline CDR1 and CDR2 sequences are MNHNY and SVGAGI (reference sequence). V lost 4 bases, J lost 6 bases, and 7 bases stayed unmatched.

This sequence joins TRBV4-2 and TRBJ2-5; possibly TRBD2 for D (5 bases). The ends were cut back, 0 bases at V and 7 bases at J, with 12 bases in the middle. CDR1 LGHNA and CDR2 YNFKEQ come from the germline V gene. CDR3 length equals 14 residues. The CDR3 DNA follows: TGTGCCAGCAGCCAAGATCCGGGTGAGGGGACCCAGTACTTC. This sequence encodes CASSQDPGEGTQYF.

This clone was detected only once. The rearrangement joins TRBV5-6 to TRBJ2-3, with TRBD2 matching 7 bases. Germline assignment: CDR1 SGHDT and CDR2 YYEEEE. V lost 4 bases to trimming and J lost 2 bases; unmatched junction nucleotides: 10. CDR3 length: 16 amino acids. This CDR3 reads CASSPPGTTVTDTQYF. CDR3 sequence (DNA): TGTGCCAGCAGCCCCCCCGGGACTACCGTCACAGATACGCAGTATTTT. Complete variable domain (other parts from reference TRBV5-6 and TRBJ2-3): DAGVTQSPTHLIKTRGQQVTLRCSPKSGHDTVSWYQQALGQGPQFIFQYYEEEERQRGNFPDRFSGHQFPNYSSELNVNALLLGDSALYLCASSPPGTTVTDTQYFGPGTRLTVL.